The entry below describes one T cell receptor (beta chain). Original methodology: The authors estimated nucleated cell counts from reference gene primer amplification. The repertoire was sequenced with immunoSEQ multiplex PCR; TCRdb's copy has only in-frame clones and lacks some. D and trimming come from the DNA, and the V and J calls and clone size come from that table. The sample consists of around 77,000 clones, around three quarters of them appearing once. The sample comes from a study of blood T cell repertoires in COVID-19. The overall study: Material from acute and convalescent COVID-19 was sourced from the United States, Italy and Spain. The cDNA or gDNA used as material had been derived from T cells, B-cell-depleted T cells, or PBMCs.

Germline CDR1 SGHNT, CDR2 YENEEA. The CDR3 runs 13 residues. Trimming took off 5 bases at V and 3 bases at J, with 10 bases between the two ends. Sequencing was performed on peripheral blood. This chain uses TRBV11-3 with TRBJ1-1; D call uncertain. The receptor was derived from a woman of 80 years or more with active or convalescent COVID-19. The CDR3 DNA is TGTGCCAGCAGCCAATTCGGGGACACTGAAGCTTTCTTT. Translation: CASSQFGDTEAFF.